These T cell receptor beta chains were read from a single sample in a study of blood T cells in healthy people across ages. TCRdb processed the 5' RACE reads anew with MiXCR; each CDR3 protein has one entry. The repertoire holds some 1.5 million distinct CDR3 sequences, with 40% to 45% as singletons. Sequencing was done on a sample of blood. The source of these receptors is a woman under 30 in good health. Both conserved end residues are part of each CDR3. Each record gives: J gene, V gene, D gene, clone size, CDR3 DNA, CDR3 protein. The D gene is left open where the match is weak. Rows may omit the clone size; those that give it use once, few, many or a size class.

j_call: TRBJ2-7
v_call: TRBV3-1
d_call: TRBD1
clone_size: few
cdr3_nt: TGTGCCAGCAGCCAAGCTCTGGGACAGCGATACTACGAGCAGTACTTC
cdr3_aa: CASSQALGQRYYEQYF

j_call: TRBJ1-2
v_call: TRBV12-3/TRBV12-4
d_call: -
clone_size: few
cdr3_nt: TGTGCCAGCAGTTTTTCTTCCAGGCGGGCTGGCTACACCTTC
cdr3_aa: CASSFSSRRAGYTF

j_call: TRBJ1-1
v_call: TRBV7-2
d_call: TRBD1
clone_size: few
cdr3_nt: TGTGCCAGCAGCGCCCGGACAGGGACTATAACAGAAGCTTTCTTT
cdr3_aa: CASSARTGTITEAFF

j_call: TRBJ2-3
v_call: TRBV4-2
d_call: TRBD2
clone_size: -
cdr3_nt: TGTGCCAGCAGCCAATTCCGCGGGGGAGGCGCAGATACGCAGTATTTT
cdr3_aa: CASSQFRGGGADTQYF

j_call: TRBJ2-7
v_call: TRBV11-2
d_call: -
clone_size: -
cdr3_nt: TGTGCCAGCAGCTCGGCAGCACTCTCCTACGAGCAGTACTTC
cdr3_aa: CASSSAALSYEQYF

j_call: TRBJ2-5
v_call: TRBV20-1
d_call: -
clone_size: few
cdr3_nt: TGCAGTGCTAGGGGGGATACGAAAGAGACCCAGTACTTC
cdr3_aa: CSARGDTKETQYF

j_call: TRBJ1-2
v_call: TRBV5-1
d_call: -
clone_size: many
cdr3_nt: TGCGCCAGCAGCCAGGGATTTGGCTACACCTTC
cdr3_aa: CASSQGFGYTF

j_call: TRBJ2-3
v_call: TRBV7-9
d_call: -
clone_size: few
cdr3_nt: TGTGCCAGCACCCGAGACCGCGGTCGGGATACGCAGTATTTT
cdr3_aa: CASTRDRGRDTQYF

j_call: TRBJ1-3
v_call: TRBV7-9
d_call: -
clone_size: -
cdr3_nt: TGTGCCAGCAGCCCACAGCGTATAGACGGAAACACCATATATTTT
cdr3_aa: CASSPQRIDGNTIYF

j_call: TRBJ2-7
v_call: TRBV2
d_call: TRBD1
clone_size: few
cdr3_nt: TGTGCCAGCAGTGAAGTGGACAGGGGGGGATACGAGCAGTACTTC
cdr3_aa: CASSEVDRGGYEQYF

j_call: TRBJ2-1
v_call: TRBV4-1
d_call: TRBD1
clone_size: few
cdr3_nt: TGCGCCAGCAGCCAGACAACAGGGGTAGCCTACAATGAGCAGTTCTTC
cdr3_aa: CASSQTTGVAYNEQFF

j_call: TRBJ1-6
v_call: TRBV10-3
d_call: TRBD1
clone_size: -
cdr3_nt: TGTGCCATCAGTGAGCCCTACAGGGGGCGTAGGAATTCACCCCTCCACTTT
cdr3_aa: CAISEPYRGRRNSPLHF